This is a list of T cell receptor beta chains from one sample in a study of cytomegalovirus exposure and HLA in healthy donors. The table came from immunoSEQ multiplex PCR; TCRdb's copy has only in-frame clones and leaves some out. The table includes nearly 110,000 clones, roughly four fifths detected once. The source material was PBMCs. The receptors stem from a young man in good health and CMV-seronegative. Both conserved end residues are part of each CDR3. Each record gives: J gene, V gene, clone size, D gene, CDR3 protein, CDR3 DNA. D genes are given only for firm matches. Size is omitted from some rows. Given values are once, few, many or a class for expanded clones.

j_gene: TRBJ2-5
v_gene: TRBV5-6
abundance: .
d_gene: TRBD2
CDR3aa: CASSPRRGLAGRVETQYF
CDR3nt: TGTGCCAGCAGCCCCAGGCGGGGACTAGCGGGGAGGGTGGAGACCCAGTACTTC

j_gene: TRBJ1-2
v_gene: TRBV4-2
abundance: .
d_gene: .
CDR3aa: CASSQAGQYNYGYTF
CDR3nt: TGTGCCAGCAGCCAAGCTGGACAGTATAACTATGGCTACACCTTC

j_gene: TRBJ1-2
v_gene: TRBV7-3
abundance: once
d_gene: TRBD1
CDR3aa: CASSNGQGSGYTF
CDR3nt: TGTGCCAGCAGCAATGGACAGGGAAGTGGCTACACCTTC

j_gene: TRBJ2-5
v_gene: TRBV7-6
abundance: .
d_gene: .
CDR3aa: CASSGDQQETQYF
CDR3nt: TGTGCCAGCAGCGGAGACCAACAAGAGACCCAGTACTTC

j_gene: TRBJ1-2
v_gene: TRBV25-1
abundance: .
d_gene: .
CDR3aa: CASSYIGGYGYTF
CDR3nt: TGTGCCAGTTCATACATAGGCGGCTATGGCTACACCTTC

j_gene: TRBJ2-3
v_gene: TRBV1
abundance: once
d_gene: .
CDR3aa: CTSSQDRNRGTSGSDTQYF
CDR3nt: TGCACCAGCAGCCAAGATCGGAATCGGGGGACTAGCGGGTCAGATACGCAGTATTTT

j_gene: TRBJ1-1
v_gene: TRBV28
abundance: few
d_gene: TRBD1
CDR3aa: CASRPPPGQGGEAFF
CDR3nt: TGTGCCAGCAGGCCCCCCCCGGGACAGGGGGGTGAAGCTTTCTTT

j_gene: TRBJ1-4
v_gene: TRBV25-1
abundance: .
d_gene: TRBD1
CDR3aa: CASSDPQGALGEKLFF
CDR3nt: TGTGCCAGCAGTGATCCACAGGGGGCTTTGGGGGAAAAACTGTTTTTT

j_gene: TRBJ2-2
v_gene: TRBV2
abundance: once
d_gene: .
CDR3aa: CASSEDPGTPSAGELFF
CDR3nt: TGTGCCAGCAGTGAAGACCCCGGGACTCCCTCGGCCGGGGAGCTGTTTTTT

j_gene: TRBJ2-7
v_gene: TRBV28
abundance: .
d_gene: TRBD1
CDR3aa: CASSPRTGGREQYF
CDR3nt: TGTGCCAGCAGTCCCCGGACAGGGGGTCGCGAGCAGTACTTC

j_gene: TRBJ2-5
v_gene: TRBV19
abundance: once
d_gene: .
CDR3aa: CASTTRGTAETQYF
CDR3nt: TGTGCCAGTACCACCAGGGGAACTGCGGAGACCCAGTACTTC

j_gene: TRBJ2-7
v_gene: TRBV7-2
abundance: few
d_gene: .
CDR3aa: CASSLSSGKVYEQYF
CDR3nt: TGTGCCAGCAGCTTGAGTTCAGGGAAGGTGTACGAGCAGTACTTC

j_gene: TRBJ1-2
v_gene: TRBV13
abundance: .
d_gene: .
CDR3aa: CASSLWLVDRNYGYTF
CDR3nt: TGTGCCAGCAGCTTATGGCTGGTAGACAGGAACTATGGCTACACCTTC

j_gene: TRBJ1-2
v_gene: TRBV9
abundance: .
d_gene: .
CDR3aa: CASSVVGGYGYTF
CDR3nt: TGTGCCAGCAGCGTAGTGGGGGGCTATGGCTACACCTTC

j_gene: TRBJ2-7
v_gene: TRBV6-6
abundance: .
d_gene: .
CDR3aa: CASSGAGAVSYEQYF
CDR3nt: TGTGCCAGCAGCGGCGCGGGGGCGGTGTCCTACGAGCAGTACTTC

j_gene: TRBJ2-3
v_gene: TRBV29-1
abundance: once
d_gene: TRBD2
CDR3aa: CSVEDTSGGTLDTQYF
CDR3nt: TGCAGCGTTGAAGACACTAGCGGGGGGACCTTGGATACGCAGTATTTT

j_gene: TRBJ1-2
v_gene: TRBV4-2
abundance: .
d_gene: TRBD1
CDR3aa: CASSQDLDRVDGYPF
CDR3nt: TGTGCCAGCAGCCAAGACCTGGACAGGGTCGATGGCTACCCCTTC

j_gene: TRBJ1-2
v_gene: TRBV19
abundance: .
d_gene: .
CDR3aa: CASTSAVRGYTF
CDR3nt: TGTGCCAGTACCTCGGCAGTGAGGGGCTACACCTTC

j_gene: TRBJ1-5
v_gene: TRBV28
abundance: .
d_gene: .
CDR3aa: CASSGPSEGPNQPQHF
CDR3nt: TGTGCCAGCAGTGGGCCCTCGGAGGGCCCCAATCAGCCCCAGCATTTT

j_gene: TRBJ2-7
v_gene: TRBV27
abundance: .
d_gene: .
CDR3aa: CASSLVGVSSYEQYF
CDR3nt: TGTGCCAGCAGTTTAGTAGGGGTTAGCTCCTACGAGCAGTACTTC

j_gene: TRBJ2-1
v_gene: TRBV11-3
abundance: .
d_gene: .
CDR3aa: CASSLAGDNEQFF
CDR3nt: TGTGCCAGCAGCCTCGCCGGGGACAATGAGCAGTTCTTC

j_gene: TRBJ2-5
v_gene: TRBV9
abundance: .
d_gene: TRBD1
CDR3aa: CASSVTGGDLETQYF
CDR3nt: TGTGCCAGCAGCGTGACAGGGGGTGATCTAGAGACCCAGTACTTC

j_gene: TRBJ2-7
v_gene: TRBV29-1
abundance: .
d_gene: .
CDR3aa: CSVPTWQYF
CDR3nt: TGCAGCGTACCTACCTGGCAGTACTTC

j_gene: TRBJ1-1
v_gene: TRBV6-5
abundance: .
d_gene: .
CDR3aa: CASSYLGVNTEAFF
CDR3nt: TGTGCCAGCAGTTACTTAGGGGTGAACACTGAAGCTTTCTTT

j_gene: TRBJ1-1
v_gene: TRBV19
abundance: .
d_gene: .
CDR3aa: CASSISAEAFF
CDR3nt: TGTGCCAGTAGTATATCCGCTGAGGCTTTCTTT

j_gene: TRBJ2-1
v_gene: TRBV21-1
abundance: .
d_gene: .
CDR3aa: CASSAWGRVWRAGRDNEQFF
CDR3nt: TGTGCCAGCAGCGCATGGGGCAGGGTCTGGAGGGCAGGTAGGGACAATGAGCAGTTCTTC

j_gene: TRBJ1-2
v_gene: TRBV5-1
abundance: .
d_gene: .
CDR3aa: CASSLGQGGGGYGYTF
CDR3nt: TGCGCCAGCAGCTTGGGTCAAGGAGGCGGTGGCTATGGCTACACCTTC

j_gene: TRBJ2-3
v_gene: TRBV25-1
abundance: .
d_gene: .
CDR3aa: CASSEGPDGTDTQYF
CDR3nt: TGTGCCAGCAGTGAAGGGCCGGATGGGACAGATACGCAGTATTTT

j_gene: TRBJ2-7
v_gene: TRBV5-5
abundance: .
d_gene: .
CDR3aa: CASSYIRDNSYEQYF
CDR3nt: TGTGCCAGCAGCTACATCCGGGACAACTCCTACGAGCAGTACTTC

j_gene: TRBJ2-7
v_gene: TRBV6-5
abundance: .
d_gene: .
CDR3aa: CASRRPTGSEQYF
CDR3nt: TGTGCCAGCCGGCGTCCAACAGGGTCCGAGCAGTACTTC